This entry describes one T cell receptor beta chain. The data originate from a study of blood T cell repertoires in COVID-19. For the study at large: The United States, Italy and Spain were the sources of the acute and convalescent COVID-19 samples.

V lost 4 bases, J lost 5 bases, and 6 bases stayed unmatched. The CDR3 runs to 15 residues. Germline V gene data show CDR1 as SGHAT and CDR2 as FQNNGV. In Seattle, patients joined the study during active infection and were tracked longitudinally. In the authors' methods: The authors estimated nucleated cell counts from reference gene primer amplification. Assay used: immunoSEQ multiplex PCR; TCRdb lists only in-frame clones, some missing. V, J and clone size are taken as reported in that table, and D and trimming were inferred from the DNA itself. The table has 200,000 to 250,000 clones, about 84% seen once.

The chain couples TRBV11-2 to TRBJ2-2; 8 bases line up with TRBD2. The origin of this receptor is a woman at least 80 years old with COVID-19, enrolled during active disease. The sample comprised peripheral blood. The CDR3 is CASSWGAGGTGELFF. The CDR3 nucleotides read TGTGCCAGCAGCTGGGGCGCGGGAGGTACCGGGGAGCTGTTTTTT. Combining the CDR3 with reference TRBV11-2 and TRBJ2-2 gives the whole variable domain EAGVAQSPRYKIIEKRQSVAFWCNPISGHATLYWYQQILGQGPKLLIQFQNNGVVDDSQLPKDRFSAERLKGVDSTLKIQPAKLEDSAVYLCASSWGAGGTGELFFGEGSRLTVL.